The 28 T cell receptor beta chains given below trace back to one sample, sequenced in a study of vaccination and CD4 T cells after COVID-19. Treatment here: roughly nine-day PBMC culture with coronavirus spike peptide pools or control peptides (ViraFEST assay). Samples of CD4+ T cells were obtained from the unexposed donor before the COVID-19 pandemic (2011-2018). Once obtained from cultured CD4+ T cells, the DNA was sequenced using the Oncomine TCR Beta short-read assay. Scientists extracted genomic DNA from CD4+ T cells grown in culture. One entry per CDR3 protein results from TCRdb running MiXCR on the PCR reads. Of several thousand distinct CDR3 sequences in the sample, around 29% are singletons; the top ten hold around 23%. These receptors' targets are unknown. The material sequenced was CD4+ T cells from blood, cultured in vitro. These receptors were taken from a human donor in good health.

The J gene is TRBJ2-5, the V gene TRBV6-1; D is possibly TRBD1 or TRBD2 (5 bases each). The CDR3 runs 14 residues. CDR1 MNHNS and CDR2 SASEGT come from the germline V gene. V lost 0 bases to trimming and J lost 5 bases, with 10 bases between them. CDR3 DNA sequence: TGTGCCAGCAGTGAAGCGGGGGAGTATGAGACCCAGTACTTC. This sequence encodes CASSEAGEYETQYF.

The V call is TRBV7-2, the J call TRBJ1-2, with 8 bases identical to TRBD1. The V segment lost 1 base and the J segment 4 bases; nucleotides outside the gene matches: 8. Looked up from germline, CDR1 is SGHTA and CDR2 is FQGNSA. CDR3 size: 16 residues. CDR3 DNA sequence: TGTGCCAGCAGCTTAGGGGGTCGGGACAGGATCTATGGCTACACCTTC. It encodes CASSLGGRDRIYGYTF.

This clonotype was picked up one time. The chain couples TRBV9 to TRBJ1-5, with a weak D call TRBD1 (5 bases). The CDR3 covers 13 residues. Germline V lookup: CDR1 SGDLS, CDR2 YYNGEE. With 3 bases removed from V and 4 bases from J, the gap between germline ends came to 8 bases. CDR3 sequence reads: CASSARGNQPQHF. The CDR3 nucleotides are TGTGCCAGCAGCGCCCGGGGGAATCAGCCCCAGCATTTT.

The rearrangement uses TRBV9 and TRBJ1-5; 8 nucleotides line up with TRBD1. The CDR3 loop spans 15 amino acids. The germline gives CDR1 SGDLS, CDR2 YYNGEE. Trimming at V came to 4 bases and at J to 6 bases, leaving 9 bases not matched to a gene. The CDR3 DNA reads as TGTGCCAGCAGCTTTTCGACAGGGGAGGGTCAGCCCCAGCATTTT. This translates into CASSFSTGEGQPQHF.

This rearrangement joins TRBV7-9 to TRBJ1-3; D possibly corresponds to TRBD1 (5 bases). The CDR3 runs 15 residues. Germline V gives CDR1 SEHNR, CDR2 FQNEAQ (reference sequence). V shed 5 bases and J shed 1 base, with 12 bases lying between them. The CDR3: CASSRRRGSGNTIYF. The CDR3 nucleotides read TGTGCCAGCAGCCGTCGCCGGGGGTCTGGAAACACCATATATTTT.

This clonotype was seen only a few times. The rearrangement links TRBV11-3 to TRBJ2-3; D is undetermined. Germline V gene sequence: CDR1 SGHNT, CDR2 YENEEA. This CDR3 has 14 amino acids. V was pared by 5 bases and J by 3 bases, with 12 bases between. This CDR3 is CASSLSLGTDTQYF. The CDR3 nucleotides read TGTGCCAGCAGCCTATCATTGGGTACAGATACGCAGTATTTT.

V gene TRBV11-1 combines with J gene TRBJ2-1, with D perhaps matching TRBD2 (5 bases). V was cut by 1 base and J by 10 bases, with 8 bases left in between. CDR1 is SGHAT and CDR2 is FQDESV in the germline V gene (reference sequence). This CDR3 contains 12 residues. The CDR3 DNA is TGTGCCAGCAGCTTAGACCGGGAAGAGCAGTTCTTC. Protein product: CASSLDREEQFF. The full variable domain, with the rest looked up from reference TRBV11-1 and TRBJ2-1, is EAEVAQSPRYKITEKSQAVAFWCDPISGHATLYWYRQILGQGPELLVQFQDESVVDDSQLPKDRFSAERLKGVDSTLKIQPAELGDSAMYLCASSLDREEQFFGPGTRLTVL.

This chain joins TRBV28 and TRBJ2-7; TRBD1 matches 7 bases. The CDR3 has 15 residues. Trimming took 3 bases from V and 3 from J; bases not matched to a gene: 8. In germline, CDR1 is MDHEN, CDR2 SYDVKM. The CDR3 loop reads CASSLTGLARYEQYF. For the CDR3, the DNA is TGTGCCAGCAGTTTGACAGGGCTAGCCCGCTACGAGCAGTACTTC.

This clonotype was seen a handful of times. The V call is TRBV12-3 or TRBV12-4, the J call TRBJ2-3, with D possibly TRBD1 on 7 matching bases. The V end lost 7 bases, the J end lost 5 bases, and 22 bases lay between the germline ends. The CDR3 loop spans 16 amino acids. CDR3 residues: CASTQGGGGGEDTQYF. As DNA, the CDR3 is TGTGCCAGCACCCAGGGGGGAGGAGGAGGAGAAGATACGCAGTATTTT.

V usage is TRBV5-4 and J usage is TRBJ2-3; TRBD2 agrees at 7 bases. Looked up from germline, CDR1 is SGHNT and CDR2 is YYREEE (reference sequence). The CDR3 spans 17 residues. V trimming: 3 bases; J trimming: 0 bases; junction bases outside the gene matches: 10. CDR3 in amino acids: CASSSTQGGSSTDTQYF. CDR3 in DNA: TGTGCCAGCAGCTCGACCCAGGGAGGGTCTAGCACAGATACGCAGTATTTT.

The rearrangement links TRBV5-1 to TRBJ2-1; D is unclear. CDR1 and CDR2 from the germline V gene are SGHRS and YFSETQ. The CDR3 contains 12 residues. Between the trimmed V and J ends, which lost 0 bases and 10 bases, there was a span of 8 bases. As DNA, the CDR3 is TGCGCCAGCAGCTTGGCTCCGGAGGAGCAGTTCTTC. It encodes CASSLAPEEQFF.

CDR3 region: CASSQENRGSPLHF. As DNA, the CDR3 is TGTGCCAGCAGCCAAGAGAACAGGGGTTCACCCCTCCACTTT. The chain recombines TRBV4-2 with TRBJ1-6; 7 nucleotides agree with TRBD1. This CDR3 contains 14 residues. The V segment lost 0 bases and the J segment 9 bases; nucleotides outside the gene matches: 2. Germline CDR1 is LGHNA and CDR2 is YNFKEQ.

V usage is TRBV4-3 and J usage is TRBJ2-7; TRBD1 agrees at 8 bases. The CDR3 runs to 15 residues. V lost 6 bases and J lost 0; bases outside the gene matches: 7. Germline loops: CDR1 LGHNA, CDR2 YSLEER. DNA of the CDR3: TGCGCCAGCAGTCGGGACAGGAGATACTCCTACGAGCAGTACTTC. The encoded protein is CASSRDRRYSYEQYF.

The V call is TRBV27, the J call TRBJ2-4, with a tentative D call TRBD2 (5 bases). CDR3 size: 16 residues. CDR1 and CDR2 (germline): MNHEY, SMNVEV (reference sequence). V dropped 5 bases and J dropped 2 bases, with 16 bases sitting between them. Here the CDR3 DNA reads TGTGCCAGCAGTCCCCAACCGGGGTTTACCAAAAACATTCAGTACTTC. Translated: CASSPQPGFTKNIQYF.

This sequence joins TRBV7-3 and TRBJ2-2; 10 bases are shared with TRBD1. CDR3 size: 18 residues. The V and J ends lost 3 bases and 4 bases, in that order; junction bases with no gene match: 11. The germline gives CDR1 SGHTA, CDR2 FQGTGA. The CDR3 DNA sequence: TGTGCCAGCAGCTTTTTTCCCCCGGGACAGGGGTCCACCGGGGAGCTGTTTTTT. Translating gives CASSFFPPGQGSTGELFF.

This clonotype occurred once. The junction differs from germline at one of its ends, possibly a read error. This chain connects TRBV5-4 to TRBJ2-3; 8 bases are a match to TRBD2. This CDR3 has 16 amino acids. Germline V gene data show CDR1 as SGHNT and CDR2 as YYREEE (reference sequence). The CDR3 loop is CTSSPGGARGTDTQYF. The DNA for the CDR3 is TGTACCAGCAGCCCGGGGGGGGCTCGAGGCACAGATACGCAGTATTTT.

CDR3 coding DNA: TGTGCCACCAGTGTGCTAGATACGCAGTATTTT. Translated, it gives CATSVLDTQYF. The chain uses TRBV24-1 and TRBJ2-3; the D is unclear. The germline CDR1 and CDR2 sequences are KGHDR and SFDVKD. CDR3 length equals 11 residues. V lost 5 bases and J lost 5, with 4 bases in between.

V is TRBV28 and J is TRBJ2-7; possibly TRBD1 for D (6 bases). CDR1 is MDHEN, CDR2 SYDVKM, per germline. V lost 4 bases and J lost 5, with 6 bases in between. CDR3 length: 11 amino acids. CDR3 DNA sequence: TGTGCCAGCAGTTACAGGGACGAGCAGTACTTC. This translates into CASSYRDEQYF.

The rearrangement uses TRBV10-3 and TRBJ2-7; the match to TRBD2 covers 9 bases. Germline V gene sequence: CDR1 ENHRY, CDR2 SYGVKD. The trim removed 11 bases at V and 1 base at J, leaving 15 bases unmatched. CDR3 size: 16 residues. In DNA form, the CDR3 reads TGTGCCGTCTTGGGGCTAGCGGGGAACCATTCCTACGAGCAGTACTTC. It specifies CAVLGLAGNHSYEQYF.

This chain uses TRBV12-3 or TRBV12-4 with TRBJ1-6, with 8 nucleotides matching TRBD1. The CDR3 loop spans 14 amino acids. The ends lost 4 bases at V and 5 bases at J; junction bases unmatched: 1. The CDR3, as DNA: TGTGCCAGCAGTTACAGGGGGGATAATTCACCCCTCCACTTT. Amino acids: CASSYRGDNSPLHF.

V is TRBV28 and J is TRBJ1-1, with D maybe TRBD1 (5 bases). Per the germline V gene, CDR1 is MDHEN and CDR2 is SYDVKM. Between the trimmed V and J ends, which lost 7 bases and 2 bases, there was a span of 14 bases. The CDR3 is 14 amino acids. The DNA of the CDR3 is TGTGCCAGCATTACAGGCCGGGTTAACACTGAAGCTTTCTTT. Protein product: CASITGRVNTEAFF.

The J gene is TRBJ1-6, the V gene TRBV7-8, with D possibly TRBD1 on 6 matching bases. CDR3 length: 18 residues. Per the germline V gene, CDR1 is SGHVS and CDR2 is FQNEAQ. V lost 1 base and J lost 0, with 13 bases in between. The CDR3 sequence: CASSLVHLDSSYNSPLHF. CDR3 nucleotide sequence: TGTGCCAGCAGCTTAGTTCACCTGGACAGCTCCTATAATTCACCCCTCCACTTT.

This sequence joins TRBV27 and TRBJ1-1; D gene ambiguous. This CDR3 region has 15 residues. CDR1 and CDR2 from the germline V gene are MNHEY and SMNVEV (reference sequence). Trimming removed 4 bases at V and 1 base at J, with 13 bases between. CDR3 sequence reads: CASSWSMNANTEAFF. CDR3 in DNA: TGTGCCAGCAGTTGGTCCATGAACGCGAACACTGAAGCTTTCTTT.

The CDR3 DNA reads TGTGCCACCAGCCCCCGGGTAGGGAGTAATGGCTACACCTTC. This encodes CATSPRVGSNGYTF. This sequence joins TRBV15 and TRBJ1-2; D gene ambiguous. The V and J ends lost 5 bases and 6 bases respectively, with 16 bases between them. In germline, CDR1 is LNHNV, CDR2 YYDKDF (reference sequence). This CDR3 has 14 residues.

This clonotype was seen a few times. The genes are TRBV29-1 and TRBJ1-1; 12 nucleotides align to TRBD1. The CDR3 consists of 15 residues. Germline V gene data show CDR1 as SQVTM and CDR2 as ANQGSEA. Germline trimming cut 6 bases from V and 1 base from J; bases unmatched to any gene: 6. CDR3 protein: CSVAGTGGRNTEAFF. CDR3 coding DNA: TGCAGCGTCGCCGGGACAGGGGGCAGGAACACTGAAGCTTTCTTT.

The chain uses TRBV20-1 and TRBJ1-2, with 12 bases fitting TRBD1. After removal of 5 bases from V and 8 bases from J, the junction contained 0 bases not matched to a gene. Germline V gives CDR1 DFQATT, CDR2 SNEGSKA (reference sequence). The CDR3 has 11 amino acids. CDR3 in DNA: TGCAGTGCTGGGACAGGGGGCGGCTACACCTTC. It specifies CSAGTGGGYTF.

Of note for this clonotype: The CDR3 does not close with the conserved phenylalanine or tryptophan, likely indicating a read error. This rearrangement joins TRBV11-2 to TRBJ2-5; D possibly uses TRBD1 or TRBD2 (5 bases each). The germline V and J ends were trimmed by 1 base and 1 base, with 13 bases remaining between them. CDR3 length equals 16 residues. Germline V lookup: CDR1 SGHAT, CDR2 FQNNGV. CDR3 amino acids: CASSLVGTAGQETQYL. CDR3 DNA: TGTGCCAGCAGCTTAGTTGGGACGGCGGGCCAAGAGACCCAGTACTTA.

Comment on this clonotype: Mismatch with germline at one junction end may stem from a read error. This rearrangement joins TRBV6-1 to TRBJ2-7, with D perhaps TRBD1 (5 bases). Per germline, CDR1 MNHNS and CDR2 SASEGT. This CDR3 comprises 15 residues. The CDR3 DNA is TGTGTCAGCTGCCTCCAGGGTTCGTTAGCCTACGAGCAGTACTTC. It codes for CVSCLQGSLAYEQYF.